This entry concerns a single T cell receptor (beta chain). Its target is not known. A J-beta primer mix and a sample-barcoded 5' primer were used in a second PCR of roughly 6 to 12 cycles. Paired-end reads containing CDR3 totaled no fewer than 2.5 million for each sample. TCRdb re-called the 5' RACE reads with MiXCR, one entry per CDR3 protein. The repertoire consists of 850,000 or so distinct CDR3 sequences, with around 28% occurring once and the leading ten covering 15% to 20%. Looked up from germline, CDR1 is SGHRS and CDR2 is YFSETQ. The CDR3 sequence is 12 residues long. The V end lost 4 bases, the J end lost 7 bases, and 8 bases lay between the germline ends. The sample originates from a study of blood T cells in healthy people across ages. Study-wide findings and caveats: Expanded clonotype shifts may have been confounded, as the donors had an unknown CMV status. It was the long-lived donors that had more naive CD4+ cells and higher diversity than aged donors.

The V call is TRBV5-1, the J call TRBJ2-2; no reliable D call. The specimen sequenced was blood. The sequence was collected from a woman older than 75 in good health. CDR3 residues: CASSPVNGELFF. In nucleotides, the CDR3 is TGCGCCAGCAGCCCCGTGAACGGGGAGCTGTTTTTT.